This T cell receptor (beta chain) was profiled in a study of Tregs in tolerant kidney transplant recipients. Study-wide points: For some patients, primers changed over time, blocking nucleotide-level comparison. Expanding Tregs on activated donor B cells appeared to best identify donor-specific TCRbeta clones. Few patients were studied, so findings need validation in larger groups.

This table comes from immunoSEQ multiplex PCR, and its TCRdb copy is limited to in-frame clones, with some not included. The specimen's table records roughly 53,000 clones. Thawed PBMCs were FACS-sorted into unstimulated CD4+CD25+CD127- regulatory T cells, CD4+CD25- non-regulatory cells, CD4 and CD8 cells. Comments on this clone: Its antigen is undetermined.

Sequenced material: CD4+ T cells from blood, taken before the transplant. This TCR came from a human donor who received a combined kidney and bone marrow transplant.

The part of the CDR3 DNA that was read is TGCAGTGCTAGAGAATCGGGCAGGGGGCGGGATGAAAAA. Amino acid sequence: CSARESGRGRDEK. The CDR3 in full is CSARESGRGRDEKLFF. The V gene is TRBV20-1, the J gene TRBJ1-4; TRBD1 agrees at 8 bases. The sequenced fragment ends 3 residues before the CDR3 boundary, so the rest is inferred from the germline J gene. The CDR3 is 16 amino acids. The J segment lost 6 bases and the V segment lost 0 bases, leaving 9 bases of the junction unmatched. Germline V gene data show CDR1 as DFQATT and CDR2 as SNEGSKA (reference sequence).